The 2 T cell receptor beta chains below all came from one sample that was sequenced in a study of shared clonotypes between healthy human individuals. The protocol was immunoSEQ multiplex PCR, while the TCRdb copy is restricted to in-frame clones and leaves out a portion. The table includes roughly 2.6 million clones, just over 90% detected once. The sequencing input was naive CD4+ T cells sorted from blood. Subset meaning: CD45RA+ positively selected. These receptors were taken from a man younger than 35 in good health.

The V call is TRBV5-1, the J call TRBJ2-3; the D gene is possibly TRBD1 (5 bases). Trimming pared 5 bases from V and 1 base from J, leaving 11 bases between. The CDR3 has 14 residues. Germline CDR1 is SGHRS and CDR2 is YFSETQ. The CDR3, as DNA: TGCGCCAGCAGTTTTGACAGCGGCACAGATACGCAGTATTTT. As protein: CASSFDSGTDTQYF.

The rearrangement links TRBV5-6 to TRBJ2-7; a weak D match, TRBD1 (6 bases). This CDR3 region has 13 residues. Per the germline V gene, CDR1 is SGHDT and CDR2 is YYEEEE. V lost 3 bases to trimming and J lost 3 bases, with 10 bases between them. The CDR3, as DNA: TGTGCCAGCAGCTCTACAGGGAACTACGAGCAGTACTTC. This encodes CASSSTGNYEQYF.